This is a list of T cell receptor beta chains from one sample in a study of blood T cell repertoires in COVID-19. Some clones are missing from TCRdb's copy, which holds only in-frame ones; the method was immunoSEQ multiplex PCR. The table has 180,000 or so clones, about 85% seen once. Sequenced: peripheral blood. These receptors came from a person between 65 and 80 years old with COVID-19, enrolled during active disease. CDR3s include the opening cysteine and the closing phenylalanine or tryptophan. The D gene is left open where the match is weak. Clone size is stated in some rows and not others, as once, few, many or a class when expanded.

d_gene: -
j_gene: TRBJ1-2
v_gene: TRBV11-2
abundance: -
CDR3nt: TGTGCCAGCAGCTTTGGCGGAGACCCGAACTATGGCTACACCTTC
CDR3aa: CASSFGGDPNYGYTF

d_gene: TRBD1
j_gene: TRBJ2-3
v_gene: TRBV28
abundance: -
CDR3nt: TGTGCCAGACATATTGGACAGGGTAGAGCAGATACGCAGTATTTT
CDR3aa: CARHIGQGRADTQYF

d_gene: TRBD2
j_gene: TRBJ2-1
v_gene: TRBV7-3
abundance: -
CDR3nt: TGTGCCAGCAGCTTAAATGGGGGGGATGAGCAGTTCTTC
CDR3aa: CASSLNGGDEQFF

d_gene: TRBD1
j_gene: TRBJ1-1
v_gene: TRBV19
abundance: -
CDR3nt: TGTGCCAGTAGTCTAACCTCAGGGGGCGAAGCTTTCTTT
CDR3aa: CASSLTSGGEAFF

d_gene: TRBD2
j_gene: TRBJ2-3
v_gene: TRBV4-3
abundance: once
CDR3nt: TGCGCCAGCAGCCACAGCGGGAGGGCCGGAGATACGCAGTATTTT
CDR3aa: CASSHSGRAGDTQYF

d_gene: -
j_gene: TRBJ1-2
v_gene: TRBV14
abundance: -
CDR3nt: TGTGCCAGCAGCCAGCTCCGAGGGGGAGGGATCTATGGCTACACCTTC
CDR3aa: CASSQLRGGGIYGYTF

d_gene: TRBD2
j_gene: TRBJ2-3
v_gene: TRBV19
abundance: -
CDR3nt: TGTGCCAGTAGTATCGGGGGGAGCCCTAGCACAGATACGCAGTATTTT
CDR3aa: CASSIGGSPSTDTQYF

d_gene: -
j_gene: TRBJ2-3
v_gene: TRBV7-2
abundance: -
CDR3nt: TGTGCCAGCAGCTTAGTGCCGCGGGGGCCTCCTTATACGCAGTATTTT
CDR3aa: CASSLVPRGPPYTQYF

d_gene: -
j_gene: TRBJ1-5
v_gene: TRBV7-8
abundance: -
CDR3nt: TGTGCCAGCAGCATCGCGGGGGGGGTGCCCGGCAATCAGCCCCAGCATTTT
CDR3aa: CASSIAGGVPGNQPQHF

d_gene: -
j_gene: TRBJ1-5
v_gene: TRBV6-5
abundance: -
CDR3nt: TGTGCCAGCAATGGGGAGGGAGAGGGCAATCAGCCCCAGCATTTT
CDR3aa: CASNGEGEGNQPQHF

d_gene: TRBD2
j_gene: TRBJ2-7
v_gene: TRBV6-5
abundance: -
CDR3nt: TGTGCCAGCAGTTACTGGGCTAGCGGGAATTCCTACGAGCAGTACTTC
CDR3aa: CASSYWASGNSYEQYF

d_gene: TRBD1
j_gene: TRBJ2-2
v_gene: TRBV27
abundance: -
CDR3nt: TGTGCCAGCAGCCCGGACAGGGGGGACACCGGGGAGCTGTTTTTT
CDR3aa: CASSPDRGDTGELFF

d_gene: TRBD1
j_gene: TRBJ2-1
v_gene: TRBV7-2
abundance: -
CDR3nt: TGTGCCAGCAGCTCCGACAGGGGGAGGTACAATGAGCAGTTCTTC
CDR3aa: CASSSDRGRYNEQFF

d_gene: -
j_gene: TRBJ1-6
v_gene: TRBV4-1
abundance: -
CDR3nt: TGCGCCAGCAGCCAAAATTTTGCGAGGAGTTCACCCCTCCACTTT
CDR3aa: CASSQNFARSSPLHF

d_gene: TRBD1
j_gene: TRBJ2-7
v_gene: TRBV30
abundance: -
CDR3nt: TGTGCCTGGAGTACAGGGGCGGACGAGCAGTACTTC
CDR3aa: CAWSTGADEQYF

d_gene: -
j_gene: TRBJ1-4
v_gene: TRBV7-2
abundance: -
CDR3nt: TGTGCCAGCAGCCAGATACAGGGACAAGGTGAAAAACTGTTTTTT
CDR3aa: CASSQIQGQGEKLFF

d_gene: -
j_gene: TRBJ2-3
v_gene: TRBV11-2
abundance: -
CDR3nt: TGTGCCAGCGGGCACAGTACAGATACGCAGTATTTT
CDR3aa: CASGHSTDTQYF

d_gene: -
j_gene: TRBJ2-2
v_gene: TRBV14
abundance: once
CDR3nt: TGTGCCAGCAGCCAAACCCGGTTAACCGGGGAGCTGTTTTTT
CDR3aa: CASSQTRLTGELFF

d_gene: -
j_gene: TRBJ1-6
v_gene: TRBV3-1/TRBV3-2
abundance: -
CDR3nt: TGTGCCAGCAGCCAAGACTCAGGGTGGAATTCACCCCTCCACTTT
CDR3aa: CASSQDSGWNSPLHF

d_gene: TRBD2
j_gene: TRBJ2-7
v_gene: TRBV6-6
abundance: few
CDR3nt: TGTGCCAGCAGTCCCGGACTAGCGGGGGCCTACGAGCAGTACTTC
CDR3aa: CASSPGLAGAYEQYF

d_gene: TRBD1
j_gene: TRBJ1-1
v_gene: TRBV28
abundance: -
CDR3nt: TGTGCCAGCAGGGGACAGTTGCAAGCTTTCTTT
CDR3aa: CASRGQLQAFF

d_gene: TRBD1
j_gene: TRBJ2-7
v_gene: TRBV6-5
abundance: -
CDR3nt: TGTGCCAGCAGAACCGGGACAGGGTACGAGCAGTACTTC
CDR3aa: CASRTGTGYEQYF

d_gene: TRBD1
j_gene: TRBJ2-1
v_gene: TRBV11-3
abundance: -
CDR3nt: TGTGCCAGCAGCTGGGGGACAGGGGCAGGGGATGAGCAGTTCTTC
CDR3aa: CASSWGTGAGDEQFF

d_gene: TRBD2
j_gene: TRBJ2-2
v_gene: TRBV29-1
abundance: -
CDR3nt: TGCAGCGTTGAGCAGACTAGCCCCGGGGAGCTGTTTTTT
CDR3aa: CSVEQTSPGELFF

d_gene: -
j_gene: TRBJ2-4
v_gene: TRBV7-2
abundance: once
CDR3nt: TGTGCCAGCAGCTTAGCGCACAGAGAACTCCTAGCCAAAAACATTCAGTACTTC
CDR3aa: CASSLAHRELLAKNIQYF

d_gene: -
j_gene: TRBJ2-2
v_gene: TRBV27
abundance: -
CDR3nt: TGTGCCAGCAGATCAGGGCTCACCGGGGAGCTGTTTTTT
CDR3aa: CASRSGLTGELFF

d_gene: -
j_gene: TRBJ2-7
v_gene: TRBV3-1/TRBV3-2
abundance: -
CDR3nt: TGTGCCAGCAGCCGGGGTTTGGGACTGAGCCCCTACGAGCAGTACTTC
CDR3aa: CASSRGLGLSPYEQYF

d_gene: TRBD1
j_gene: TRBJ2-7
v_gene: TRBV15
abundance: -
CDR3nt: TGTGCCACCAGCATCGGGACAGGGGTCTACGAGCAGTACTTC
CDR3aa: CATSIGTGVYEQYF

d_gene: TRBD1
j_gene: TRBJ2-3
v_gene: TRBV4-1
abundance: -
CDR3nt: TGCGCCAGCAGCCAAGATTGGCCAGGGGGTATCACAGATACGCAGTATTTT
CDR3aa: CASSQDWPGGITDTQYF

d_gene: TRBD1
j_gene: TRBJ1-5
v_gene: TRBV18
abundance: -
CDR3nt: TGTGCCAGCTCGGGGGACAGGGGTGAGGCCCAGCATTTT
CDR3aa: CASSGDRGEAQHF

d_gene: -
j_gene: TRBJ1-3
v_gene: TRBV25-1
abundance: once
CDR3nt: TGTGCCAGCAGTGAATTTTTGATCTCTCCCAGTTCTGGAAACACCATATATTTT
CDR3aa: CASSEFLISPSSGNTIYF

d_gene: TRBD2
j_gene: TRBJ2-5
v_gene: TRBV11-2
abundance: -
CDR3nt: TGTGCCAGCATCTCAATCGTGGGGGGGATACAAGAGACCCAGTACTTC
CDR3aa: CASISIVGGIQETQYF

d_gene: -
j_gene: TRBJ2-1
v_gene: TRBV6-1
abundance: -
CDR3nt: TGTGCCAGCAGTGAATCTAGAAGGTCCTACAATGAGCAGTTCTTC
CDR3aa: CASSESRRSYNEQFF

d_gene: -
j_gene: TRBJ1-5
v_gene: TRBV10-3
abundance: few
CDR3nt: TGTGCCATCAGTGAGTCGAACCAGGGATACCAGCCCCAGCATTTT
CDR3aa: CAISESNQGYQPQHF

d_gene: -
j_gene: TRBJ2-1
v_gene: TRBV2
abundance: -
CDR3nt: TGTGCCAGCCGCGGGGGCCGCTCCTACAATGAGCAGTTCTTC
CDR3aa: CASRGGRSYNEQFF

d_gene: -
j_gene: TRBJ2-3
v_gene: TRBV19
abundance: -
CDR3nt: TGTGCCAGTAGTATCCCGGGAGTGGGCACAGATACGCAGTATTTT
CDR3aa: CASSIPGVGTDTQYF

d_gene: -
j_gene: TRBJ1-6
v_gene: TRBV28
abundance: -
CDR3nt: TGTGCCAGCAGTCCCCTGTTCGGGGGAGCGGACTCCTATAATTCACCCCTCCACTTT
CDR3aa: CASSPLFGGADSYNSPLHF

d_gene: -
j_gene: TRBJ2-7
v_gene: TRBV30
abundance: -
CDR3nt: TGTGCCTGGAGTCCCAGCGCGAGAGAGCAGTACTTC
CDR3aa: CAWSPSAREQYF

d_gene: -
j_gene: TRBJ2-5
v_gene: TRBV19
abundance: -
CDR3nt: TGTGCCAGTAGTTTGGGCCTGGCGGGGCCACAAGAGACCCAGTACTTC
CDR3aa: CASSLGLAGPQETQYF

d_gene: -
j_gene: TRBJ1-5
v_gene: TRBV4-3
abundance: -
CDR3nt: TGCGCCAGCAGCCAAGAATTAGATAGCAATCAGCCCCAGCATTTT
CDR3aa: CASSQELDSNQPQHF

d_gene: TRBD2
j_gene: TRBJ2-1
v_gene: TRBV2
abundance: -
CDR3nt: TGTGCCAGCTCCCGACTAGCGGGAGGAAATGAGCAGTTCTTC
CDR3aa: CASSRLAGGNEQFF